This T cell receptor (beta chain) was sequenced in a study of cytomegalovirus exposure and HLA in healthy donors. Study outcomes and limitations: Exclusion as indistinguishable affected some V segments, including TRBV6-2 and TRBV6-3. The majority of TCR sequences were rare, yet some public TCRs appeared in many donors.

This clone was counted between two and nine times. Its target is not known. In nominal health when sampled, donors likely had unrecorded immune exposures nonetheless. The PCR employed 60 Vbeta primers together with 13 Jbeta primers. Assay used: immunoSEQ multiplex PCR; TCRdb lists only in-frame clones, some missing. The table has 180,000 or so clones, roughly a tenth seen once. CDR3 size: 13 residues. V was pared by 11 bases and J by 7 bases, with 11 bases of the junction left unmatched. Germline V gene data show CDR1 as SEHNR and CDR2 as FQNEAQ (reference sequence). The TCR comes from a woman aged 25 to 45 in good health and CMV-seropositive. Sequencing input: PBMCs. The V gene is TRBV7-9, the J gene TRBJ2-1; 7 nucleotides agree with TRBD1. The CDR3 loop reads CAYPGTEVNEQFF. Here the CDR3 DNA reads TGTGCCTACCCGGGGACAGAGGTGAATGAGCAGTTCTTC.